A single sample is the source of the 9 T cell receptor beta chains below, sequenced in a study of T cell repertoires in aging, cancer and after chemotherapy (dated by TCRdb to between 2018 and 2021). TCR beta rearrangements were amplified from genomic DNA isolated from peripheral blood, not from sorted cells or RNA. This sample was sequenced with an Illumina MiSeq. Multiplex touch-down PCR with a mixed TRB-A/B primer pool was used to amplify rearranged TRB sequences covering the V, D and J segments. Through fastp at Q25 and MiXCR, TCRdb rebuilt clones from the public reads, retaining in-frame beta chains. Entries that share a CDR3 protein sequence are merged under the most common genes and DNA. The sample data list thousands of distinct CDR3 sequences, and 45% to 60% of these were observed just once. The top ten clonotypes cover 3.5% to 4.5% of the sample. Source material: blood. These receptors originate from a human donor with a solid tumor.

The V gene is TRBV28, the J gene TRBJ1-3, with TRBD1 as a possible D gene (6 bases). V lost 7 bases and J 5 bases, leaving 18 bases between the germline ends. Germline CDR1 MDHEN, CDR2 SYDVKM. The CDR3 sequence is 15 residues long. The CDR3 DNA is TGTGCCAGCACCCCAGCGGGGGCCGATAGAAACACCATATATTTT. As protein: CASTPAGADRNTIYF.

This clonotype came up a few times. The V gene is TRBV29-1, the J gene TRBJ1-4; no clear D. The length of the CDR3 is 14 residues. From germline, CDR1 is SQVTM and CDR2 ANQGSEA. Trimming took off 4 bases at V and 8 bases at J, with 17 bases between the two ends. The CDR3 DNA sequence: TGCAGCGTTGTCCCGACGGAATCGGGGGAAAAACTGTTTTTT. This encodes CSVVPTESGEKLFF.

This clonotype was observed a few times. The chain uses TRBV6-5 and TRBJ1-2; D possibly corresponds to TRBD1 (5 bases). V dropped 2 bases and J dropped 8 bases, with 12 bases sitting between them. The CDR3 contains 13 residues. Per the germline V gene, CDR1 is MNHEY and CDR2 is SVGAGI. CDR3 in DNA: TGTGCCAGCAGTTACGAGGGGAATCGAGGCTACACCTTC. Amino acid sequence: CASSYEGNRGYTF.

This clonotype came up a few times. The V gene is TRBV6-5, the J gene TRBJ2-7; weak D call: TRBD1 (5 bases). V was clipped by 8 bases and J by 5 bases, with 13 bases between them. CDR1 and CDR2 from the germline V gene are MNHEY and SVGAGI. The CDR3 covers 12 residues. CDR3 nucleotide sequence: TGTGCCAGCTTAGGGGATCACCACGAGCAGTACTTC. This translates into CASLGDHHEQYF.

V usage is TRBV18 and J usage is TRBJ2-2, with D hard to call. The germline V gene encodes CDR1 KGHSH and CDR2 LQKENI. Trimming removed 3 bases from V and 2 bases from J, with 7 bases in between. The CDR3 is made up of 14 amino acids. The CDR3 loop is CASSPTLNTGELFF. The CDR3 nucleotides read TGTGCCAGCTCACCGACGCTTAACACCGGGGAGCTGTTTTTT.

This clonotype was recorded a few times. This rearrangement joins TRBV19 to TRBJ1-4, with D possibly TRBD1 on 5 matching bases. CDR1 and CDR2 from the germline V gene are LNHDA and SQIVND (reference sequence). Deletions cut 6 bases from V and 2 bases from J, with 10 bases between. The CDR3 is 14 amino acids. The CDR3 region has the DNA TGTGCCAGTAGGGGACTTTTTACTAATGAAAAACTGTTTTTT. Translation gives CASRGLFTNEKLFF.

The V and J genes are TRBV20-1 and TRBJ1-2; weak D call: TRBD1 (6 bases). Germline CDR1 and CDR2: DFQATT and SNEGSKA (reference sequence). V was cut by 6 bases and J by 6 bases, with 26 bases left in between. The CDR3 extends over 16 amino acids. DNA for the CDR3: TGCAGTGCCACGACAGGATCCCTCGGGTCTTCCGATGGCTACACCTTC. Translating gives CSATTGSLGSSDGYTF.

V is TRBV20-1 and J is TRBJ1-4; the D gene is possibly TRBD1 (6 bases). The CDR3 contains 13 residues. The germline CDR1 and CDR2 sequences are DFQATT and SNEGSKA (reference sequence). V was shortened by 6 bases and J by 4 bases, with 12 bases between the two germline ends. The CDR3 sequence: CSAPTGFNEKLFF. The CDR3 region has the DNA TGCAGTGCACCGACAGGCTTTAATGAAAAACTGTTTTTT.

The V and J genes are TRBV18 and TRBJ1-6, with 10 bases identical to TRBD1. The germline V gene encodes CDR1 KGHSH and CDR2 LQKENI. Trimming cost V 5 bases and J 8 bases; bases outside gene matches: 6. The CDR3 totals 15 residues. CDR3 sequence: CASSGAGTGDSPLHF. CDR3 coding DNA: TGTGCCAGCTCAGGAGCCGGGACAGGGGATTCACCCCTCCACTTT.